The TCR beta chain under discussion was sequenced for a study of identical twins. The CDR3 length is 16 residues. Trimming took off 0 bases at V and 2 bases at J, with 13 bases between the two ends. TCRdb re-derived calls from the 5' RACE reads in MiXCR, one entry per CDR3 protein. The sample lists 1.5 million to 2 million distinct CDR3 sequences; 32% were seen once. Sequencing was carried out using cord blood. The clonotype originates from a newborn girl in good health. This chain connects TRBV12-3 or TRBV12-4 to TRBJ1-1; D is possibly TRBD1 (5 bases). CDR3 loop: CASSLALGRVNTEAFF. Here the CDR3 DNA reads TGTGCCAGCAGTTTAGCGCTGGGCAGGGTAAACACTGAAGCTTTCTTT.